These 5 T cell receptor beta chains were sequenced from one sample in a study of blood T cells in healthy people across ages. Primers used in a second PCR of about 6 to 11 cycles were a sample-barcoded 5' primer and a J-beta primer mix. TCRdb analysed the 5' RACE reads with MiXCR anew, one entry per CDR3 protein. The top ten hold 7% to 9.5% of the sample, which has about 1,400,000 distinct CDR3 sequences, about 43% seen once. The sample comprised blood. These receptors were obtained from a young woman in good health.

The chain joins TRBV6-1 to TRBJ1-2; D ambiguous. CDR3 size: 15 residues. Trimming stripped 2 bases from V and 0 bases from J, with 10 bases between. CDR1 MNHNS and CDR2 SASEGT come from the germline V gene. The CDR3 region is CASSEWLGTNYGYTF. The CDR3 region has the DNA TGTGCCAGCAGTGAATGGCTCGGGACTAACTATGGCTACACCTTC.

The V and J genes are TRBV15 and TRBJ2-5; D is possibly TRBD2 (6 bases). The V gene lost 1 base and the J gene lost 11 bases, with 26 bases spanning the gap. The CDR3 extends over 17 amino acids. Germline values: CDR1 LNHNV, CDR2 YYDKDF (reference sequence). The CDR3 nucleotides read TGTGCCACCAGCAGAGCTAGGAGTAGCGGAGCTGACAATGAGCAGTACTTC. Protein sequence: CATSRARSSGADNEQYF.

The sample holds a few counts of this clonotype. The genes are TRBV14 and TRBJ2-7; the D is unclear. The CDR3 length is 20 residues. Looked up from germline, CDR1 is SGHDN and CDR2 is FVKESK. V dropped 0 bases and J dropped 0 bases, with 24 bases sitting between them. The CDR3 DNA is TGTGCCAGCAGCCAAGAAGGTTTTTTAACAGATCAACCTCACTCCTACGAGCAGTACTTC. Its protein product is CASSQEGFLTDQPHSYEQYF.

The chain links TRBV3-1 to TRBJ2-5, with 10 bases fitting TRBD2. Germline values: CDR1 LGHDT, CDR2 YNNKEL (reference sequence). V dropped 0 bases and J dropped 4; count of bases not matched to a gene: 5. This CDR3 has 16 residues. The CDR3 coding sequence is TGTGCCAGCAGCCAAGAGCGAGCGGGAGGGCCAGAGACCCAGTACTTC. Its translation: CASSQERAGGPETQYF.

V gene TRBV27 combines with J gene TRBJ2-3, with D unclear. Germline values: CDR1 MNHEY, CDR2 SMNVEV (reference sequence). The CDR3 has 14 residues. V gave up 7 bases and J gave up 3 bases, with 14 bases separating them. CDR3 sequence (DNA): TGTGCCAGCAAAGCTCGGCGTTGGACAGATACGCAGTATTTT. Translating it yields CASKARRWTDTQYF.